Below are 2 T cell receptor beta chains sequenced from a single sample in a study of cytotoxic CD8 clonotypes in ibrutinib-treated CLL (dated by TCRdb to the early 2020s). Sample time point, as interpreted from the label and publication: approximately 25 months on ibrutinib. Receptors were amplified or captured by the immunoSEQ multiplex PCR assay. Not all clones reach the TCRdb copy of this immuneACCESS table, which keeps in-frame sequences only. Checked studies attribute under half of the gap to unresolved V genes and leave the rest unexplained. The sample table lists roughly 250,000 clones, 70% of them with a count of one. The leading ten clones occupy approximately 15% of the sample. This sample comprised PBMCs, obtained after 24 months of ibrutinib treatment. The receptors shown here come from a human donor with chronic lymphocytic leukemia.

This clone occurred a few times. V and J are TRBV6-5 and TRBJ1-1; the D is unclear. The germline V gene encodes CDR1 MNHEY and CDR2 SVGAGI. The CDR3 has 13 amino acids. The V end lost 2 bases, the J end lost 5 bases, and 9 bases lay between the germline ends. CDR3 coding DNA: TGTGCCAGCAGTTACATGACGGGGACTGAAGCTTTCTTT. Translating it yields CASSYMTGTEAFF.

The genes are TRBV6-5 and TRBJ1-1; the D is unclear. The CDR3 has 12 residues. CDR1 is MNHEY, CDR2 SVGAGI, per germline. Trimming removed 11 bases from V and 6 bases from J, with 16 bases in between. In DNA form, the CDR3 reads TGTGCCGTAGGACTGGAGTGGTCTGAAGCTTTCTTT. It translates to CAVGLEWSEAFF.